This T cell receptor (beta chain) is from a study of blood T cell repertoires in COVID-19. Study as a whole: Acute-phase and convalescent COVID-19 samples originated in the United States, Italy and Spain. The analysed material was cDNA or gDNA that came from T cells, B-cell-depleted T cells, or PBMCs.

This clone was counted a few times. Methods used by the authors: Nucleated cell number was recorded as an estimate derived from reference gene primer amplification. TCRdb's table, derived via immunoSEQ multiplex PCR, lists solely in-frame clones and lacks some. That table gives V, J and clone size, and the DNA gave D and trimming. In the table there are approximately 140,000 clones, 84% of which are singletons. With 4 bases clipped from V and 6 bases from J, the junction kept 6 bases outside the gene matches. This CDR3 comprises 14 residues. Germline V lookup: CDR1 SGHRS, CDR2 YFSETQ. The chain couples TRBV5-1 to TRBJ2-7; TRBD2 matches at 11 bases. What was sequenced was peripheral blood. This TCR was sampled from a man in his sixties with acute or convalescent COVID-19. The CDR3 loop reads CASSGIAGGLEQYF. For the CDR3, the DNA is TGCGCCAGCAGCGGGATAGCGGGAGGGCTCGAGCAGTACTTC.